Included here is one T cell receptor (beta chain) sequence, with context. Its antigen is still unknown. This specimen belongs to a study of tissue T cells after allogeneic stem cell transplantation. General observations from the study: Motif-based clustering found tissue-specific repertoire signatures shared across patients, though few clones were shared.

V was cut by 2 bases and J by 1 base, with 5 bases left in between. The germline CDR1 and CDR2 sequences are KGHSH and LQKENI. The CDR3 sequence is 13 residues long. Using immunoSEQ multiplex PCR, the repertoire was profiled, and TCRdb retains in-frame clones only, with some absent. In the table there are tens of thousands of clones, 73% of which are singletons. The rearrangement joins TRBV18 to TRBJ1-1; D is ambiguous. The receptor was derived from a female donor aged 60 or older with lung cancer. The sequencing used tissue from the ileum, collected at autopsy. The CDR3: CASSPVANTEAFF. The DNA for the CDR3 is TGTGCCAGCTCACCAGTGGCGAACACTGAAGCTTTCTTT.